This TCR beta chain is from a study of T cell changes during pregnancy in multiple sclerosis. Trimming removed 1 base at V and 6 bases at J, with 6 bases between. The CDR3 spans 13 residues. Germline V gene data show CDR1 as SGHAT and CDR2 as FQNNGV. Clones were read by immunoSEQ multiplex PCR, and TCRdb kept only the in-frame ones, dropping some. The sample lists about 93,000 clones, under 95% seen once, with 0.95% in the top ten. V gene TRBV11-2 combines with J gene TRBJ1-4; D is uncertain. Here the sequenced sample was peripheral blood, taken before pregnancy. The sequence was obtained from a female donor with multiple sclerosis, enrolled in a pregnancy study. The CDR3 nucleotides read TGTGCCAGCAGCTTAGCCCAGGATGAAAAACTGTTTTTT. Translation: CASSLAQDEKLFF.